This T cell receptor beta chain originates from a study of technical replicates of blood from several donors. The germline V gene encodes CDR1 LNHDA and CDR2 SQIVND (reference sequence). With V trimmed by 5 bases and J by 4 bases, 3 bases remained unmatched. The CDR3 length is 15 residues. Profiling relied on immunoSEQ multiplex PCR, and the TCRdb table lists in-frame clones only, not all of them. The sample lists about 93,000 clones, about 96% occurring once. The rearrangement links TRBV19 to TRBJ1-5, with 12 bases identical to TRBD1. The specimen was T cells isolated from PBMCs. The receptor was derived from a human donor in good health. The CDR3 reads CASSAGQGANQPQHF. In nucleotides, the CDR3 is TGTGCCAGTAGTGCGGGACAGGGGGCGAATCAGCCCCAGCATTTT.